These 24 T cell receptor beta chains share one sample of origin, sequenced in a study of CD8+CD57+ T cells in acquired aplastic anemia. The sequenced patients had an expansion of CD8+CD57+ cells seen by flow cytometry. TCR beta VDJ and CDR3 were profiled, and genomic DNA was the template. TCRdb recomputed calls from the reads with MiXCR, one row per CDR3 protein. The repertoire holds fewer than 200,000 distinct CDR3 sequences, with approximately 48% as singletons. Specimen: sorted CD4+, CD8+, or CD8+CD57+ T cells (not recorded which) from PBMCs. These receptor sequences come from a human donor with aplastic anemia.

The V and J genes are TRBV6-1 and TRBJ2-2; a possible D gene is TRBD2 (6 bases). This CDR3 is 16 amino acids long. The germline V gene has CDR1 MNHNS and CDR2 SASEGT. Trimming left V 1 base short and J 2 bases short, with 11 bases between. The CDR3 loop is CASSEGGDFNTGELFF. As DNA, the CDR3 is TGTGCCAGCAGTGAAGGGGGGGACTTTAACACCGGGGAGCTGTTTTTT.

Only a few counts were recorded for this clonotype. A read error may produce the germline difference seen at one junction end. J is TRBJ2-7 and V is TRBV7-9; D gene uncertain. CDR3 length equals 12 residues. Germline V gene data show CDR1 as SEHNR and CDR2 as FQNEAQ (reference sequence). The chain's CDR3 is CASSLLSHEQYF. CDR3 in DNA: TGTGCCAGCAGCTTACTCTCCCACGAGCAGTACTTC.

Ten or more counts support this clonotype. V and J are TRBV19 and TRBJ2-3; weak D call: TRBD2 (6 bases). Germline loops: CDR1 LNHDA, CDR2 SQIVND (reference sequence). The CDR3 runs to 14 residues. V gave up 6 bases and J gave up 0 bases, with 10 bases separating them. The CDR3 spells CASSPGLSTDTQYF. The CDR3 nucleotides read TGTGCCAGTAGCCCGGGACTTAGCACAGATACGCAGTATTTT.

The chain employs TRBV7-3 and TRBJ2-7; maybe TRBD1 (5 bases). Per the germline V gene, CDR1 is SGHTA and CDR2 is FQGTGA. The V gene lost 6 bases and the J gene lost 5 bases, with 17 bases spanning the gap. The CDR3 consists of 14 residues. CDR3 sequence reads: CASSYGQGVNEQYF. CDR3 DNA sequence: TGTGCCAGCAGTTACGGGCAAGGGGTTAACGAGCAGTACTTC.

This clonotype showed up just a few times. V and J are TRBV7-6 and TRBJ2-5; D possibly matches TRBD1 or TRBD2 (5 bases each). V dropped 5 bases and J dropped 7 bases, with 14 bases sitting between them. CDR1 and CDR2 from the germline V gene are SGHVS and FNYEAQ. CDR3 length equals 13 residues. This CDR3 reads CASSPTGTLTQYF. In nucleotides, the CDR3 is TGTGCCAGCAGCCCCACCGGGACGCTGACCCAGTACTTC.

This clonotype showed up many times. The V gene is TRBV20-1, the J gene TRBJ2-1; 10 bases fit TRBD2. CDR3 size: 17 residues. Germline loops: CDR1 DFQATT, CDR2 SNEGSKA (reference sequence). The V segment lost 2 bases and the J segment 4 bases; nucleotides outside the gene matches: 11. The CDR3 spells CSARQQRGGILYNEQFF. CDR3 DNA: TGCAGTGCTAGACAGCAGCGGGGGGGCATCCTATACAATGAGCAGTTCTTC.

Notes on this clonotype: A junction boundary mismatches the germline segment, possibly from a read error. CDR3 sequence (DNA): TGCAGTGCTAGGCCCCCTAGCGGACCTCTGCATTTT. It encodes CSARPPSGPLHF. The chain is built from TRBV20-1 and TRBJ2-3; 7 bases map to TRBD2. This CDR3 has 12 residues. From germline, CDR1 is DFQATT and CDR2 SNEGSKA (reference sequence).

This clonotype occurred a few times. The V and J genes are TRBV10-1 and TRBJ1-1; no clear D gene. From germline, CDR1 is WNHNN and CDR2 SYGVQD (reference sequence). The CDR3 covers 15 residues. Trimming took 8 bases from V and 5 from J, leaving 21 bases between them. The CDR3 loop reads CASGISRPLETEAFF. Written as DNA, the CDR3 is TGCGCCAGCGGTATCTCTAGGCCTCTGGAAACTGAAGCTTTCTTT.

The chain links TRBV5-1 to TRBJ1-2; D might be TRBD1 (5 bases). Germline V gene data show CDR1 as SGHRS and CDR2 as YFSETQ. V was clipped by 4 bases and J by 3 bases, with 13 bases between them. The CDR3 has 14 amino acids. This CDR3 reads CASSGGPSHYGYTF. The CDR3 bases are TGCGCCAGCAGCGGGGGACCCTCTCACTATGGCTACACCTTC.

The chain carries TRBV20-1 and TRBJ1-5; TRBD1 matches 7 bases. V shed 4 bases and J 0 bases; nucleotides not matched to a gene: 6. Germline CDR1 is DFQATT and CDR2 is SNEGSKA (reference sequence). The CDR3 runs to 15 residues. This CDR3 is CSATDRTYSNQPQHF. The DNA of the CDR3 is TGCAGTGCTACGGACAGGACTTATAGCAATCAGCCCCAGCATTTT.

The chain combines TRBV19 with TRBJ2-2; 7 nucleotides line up with TRBD1. The V gene end was trimmed by 5 bases and the J gene end by 13 bases; junction bases not matched to a gene: 10. The CDR3 contains 13 residues. Germline values: CDR1 LNHDA, CDR2 SQIVND (reference sequence). The CDR3: CASSPDRAGGLFF. The CDR3 bases are TGTGCCAGTAGTCCTGACAGGGCTGGTGGGCTGTTTTTT.

In regard to this clonotype: A much more abundant neighbour one base away suggests this may be a read error. The rearrangement joins TRBV19 to TRBJ2-1, with TRBD2 as a possible D gene (5 bases). This CDR3 has 13 amino acids. Germline CDR1 and CDR2: LNHDA and SQIVND (reference sequence). The V end was cut by 11 bases, the J end by 12 bases, with 23 bases between. The DNA for the CDR3 is TGTGCCTGCAGCCGAGGGAGCGACGGGTCGCAGTTCTTC. It translates to CACSRGSDGSQFF. The full variable domain, rest sourced from reference TRBV19 and TRBJ2-1, is DGGITQSPKYLFRKEGQNVTLSCEQNLNHDAMYWYRQDPGQGLRLIYYSQIVNDFQKGDIAEGYSVSREKKESFPLTVTSAQKNPTAFYLCACSRGSDGSQFFGPGTRLTVL.

The J gene is TRBJ2-3, the V gene TRBV9, with a tentative D call TRBD2 (6 bases). Germline CDR1 and CDR2: SGDLS and YYNGEE. Trimming shortened V by 3 bases and J by 2 bases, and 16 bases separated the two germline ends. The CDR3 has 16 residues. CDR3 sequence reads: CASSAPGGWDTDTQYF. CDR3 sequence (DNA): TGTGCCAGCAGCGCCCCTGGGGGGTGGGACACAGATACGCAGTATTTT.

This clonotype was found a few times. The chain joins TRBV20-1 to TRBJ1-1, with 7 bases identical to TRBD1. V lost 0 bases, J lost 7 bases, and 8 bases stayed unmatched. CDR3 length equals 14 residues. Germline values: CDR1 DFQATT, CDR2 SNEGSKA (reference sequence). This CDR3 is CSARDPQGYGEAFF. In DNA form, the CDR3 reads TGCAGTGCTAGAGACCCACAGGGGTATGGTGAAGCTTTCTTT.

This chain links TRBV12-3 or TRBV12-4 with TRBJ1-2; the D gene is possibly TRBD1 (6 bases). This CDR3 is built from 15 residues. Deletions cut 2 bases from V and 2 bases from J, with 12 bases between. This chain's CDR3 is CASSLQQGGNYGYTF. Written as DNA, the CDR3 is TGTGCCAGCAGTTTACAACAGGGTGGCAACTATGGCTACACCTTC.

The sample holds many counts of this clonotype. This chain connects TRBV12-3 or TRBV12-4 to TRBJ1-1; D might be TRBD1 (5 bases). The CDR3 has 12 amino acids. The germline V and J ends were trimmed by 8 bases and 11 bases, with 18 bases remaining between them. The CDR3: CASSHLETVAFF. The DNA of the CDR3 is TGTGCCAGCTCACATCTCGAGACAGTGGCTTTCTTT.

This clonotype was recorded a few times. The chain links TRBV10-3 to TRBJ2-1; D ambiguous. In germline, CDR1 is ENHRY, CDR2 SYGVKD. This CDR3 region has 13 residues. Trimming removed 2 bases at V and 4 bases at J, with 6 bases between. The CDR3 loop reads CAISETKYNEQFF. The CDR3 coding sequence is TGTGCCATCAGTGAGACAAAGTACAATGAGCAGTTCTTC.

This clonotype was seen repeatedly, ten times or more. This chain connects TRBV3-1 to TRBJ2-5; D remains ambiguous. The CDR3 is made up of 14 amino acids. In germline, CDR1 is LGHDT, CDR2 YNNKEL (reference sequence). V dropped 0 bases and J dropped 4 bases, with 9 bases sitting between them. The CDR3 reads CASSQDRWRETQYF. In DNA form, the CDR3 reads TGTGCCAGCAGCCAAGATAGGTGGCGAGAGACCCAGTACTTC.

This clonotype was detected many times. This chain links TRBV5-1 with TRBJ2-1; no clear D gene. The ends were cut back, 0 bases at V and 6 bases at J, with 13 bases in the middle. Germline assignment: CDR1 SGHRS and CDR2 YFSETQ. There are 15 residues in the CDR3. The CDR3 DNA follows: TGCGCCAGCAGCTTGGCGGTGGTCCTACCCAATGAGCAGTTCTTC. It translates to CASSLAVVLPNEQFF.

CDR3 nucleotides: TGTGCCACCAGCAGAGATGTAGGGAACTATGGCTACACCTTC. Protein: CATSRDVGNYGYTF. The chain combines TRBV15 with TRBJ1-2; D remains ambiguous. The CDR3 has 14 residues. V lost 0 bases and J lost 2, with 7 bases in between. Germline V gene sequence: CDR1 LNHNV, CDR2 YYDKDF (reference sequence).

This clonotype came up a few times. The chain carries TRBV20-1 and TRBJ2-7; 14 bases are shared with TRBD2. This CDR3 comprises 17 residues. Germline assignment: CDR1 DFQATT and CDR2 SNEGSKA (reference sequence). With 6 bases clipped from V and 6 bases from J, the junction kept 16 bases outside the gene matches. The CDR3 protein is CSAKIWEGLAGGGEQYF. The CDR3 coding sequence is TGCAGTGCCAAGATTTGGGAAGGACTAGCGGGAGGTGGCGAGCAGTACTTC.

This clonotype has a count of ten or more. The V and J genes are TRBV20-1 and TRBJ2-1; a weak D match, TRBD2 (6 bases). The V gene's germline CDR1 is DFQATT and CDR2 SNEGSKA (reference sequence). The CDR3 spans 15 residues. V shed 3 bases and J shed 0 bases, with 12 bases lying between them. CDR3 bases: TGCAGTGCTAGTGCTAGCGACATCTCCTACAATGAGCAGTTCTTC. Translating gives CSASASDISYNEQFF.

This clonotype was observed a few times. The chain is built from TRBV11-1 and TRBJ1-6, with D possibly TRBD1 on 6 matching bases. V shed 5 bases and J shed 6 bases, with 20 bases lying between them. The CDR3 is made up of 17 amino acids. Germline V gives CDR1 SGHAT, CDR2 FQDESV (reference sequence). The CDR3 DNA reads as TGTGCCAGCAGCGACTCGGGGGGTCAGGGGCTTAATTCACCCCTCCACTTT. It codes for CASSDSGGQGLNSPLHF.

The chain has TRBV20-1 and TRBJ1-5; D remains unclear. The germline CDR1 and CDR2 sequences are DFQATT and SNEGSKA (reference sequence). Trimming shortened V by 6 bases and J by 0 bases, and 18 bases separated the two germline ends. The CDR3 loop spans 16 amino acids. The CDR3 coding sequence is TGCAGTGCCATATCCTGGACTCGGAGTAGCAATCAGCCCCAGCATTTT. This encodes CSAISWTRSSNQPQHF.